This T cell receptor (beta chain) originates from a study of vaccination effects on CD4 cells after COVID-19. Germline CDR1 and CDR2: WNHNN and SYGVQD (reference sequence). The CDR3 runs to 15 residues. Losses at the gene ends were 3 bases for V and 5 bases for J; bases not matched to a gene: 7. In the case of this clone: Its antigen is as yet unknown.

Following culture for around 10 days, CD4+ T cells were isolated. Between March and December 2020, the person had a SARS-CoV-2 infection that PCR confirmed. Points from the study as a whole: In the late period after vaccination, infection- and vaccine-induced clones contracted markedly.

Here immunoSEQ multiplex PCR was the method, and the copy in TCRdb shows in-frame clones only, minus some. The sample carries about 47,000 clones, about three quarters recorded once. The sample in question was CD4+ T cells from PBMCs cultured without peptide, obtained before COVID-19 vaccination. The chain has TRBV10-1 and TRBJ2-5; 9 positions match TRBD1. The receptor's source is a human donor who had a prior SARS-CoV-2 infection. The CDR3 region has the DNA TGCGCCAGCAGTGATGAGAGGGACAGGGAGGAGACCCAGTACTTC. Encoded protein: CASSDERDREETQYF.